The entry that follows covers one T cell receptor (beta chain) sequence. Its target is not known. The sample is drawn from a study of cytomegalovirus exposure and HLA in healthy donors. Study summary: There were fewer than 130 million unique TCR beta sequences, drawn from about 180 million T cells, in an earlier analysis. Study outcomes and limitations: The number of N-insertions in an Asian-associated ancestry cluster was reportedly below the approximately 690-donor mean in a later analysis. The study labeled 150 or so TCR beta chains cytomegalovirus-associated.

Researchers ran the PCR with 60 Vbeta and 13 Jbeta primers. Methods used by the authors: Counted up in a later analysis, unique TCR beta chains came to about 83 million, with around 10 million shared. TCRdb's table, derived via immunoSEQ multiplex PCR, lists solely in-frame clones and lacks some. That table supplies the V and J calls and clone size; D and trimming were determined from the DNA. The sample holds over 150,000 clones, about four fifths seen once. V was shortened by 8 bases and J by 0 bases, with 11 bases between the two germline ends. This CDR3 comprises 15 residues. Germline-derived CDR1 and CDR2 are SNHLY and FYNNEI.

V is TRBV2 and J is TRBJ1-6; tentative D call: TRBD1 (5 bases). This TCR came from a young man in good health and CMV-seronegative. The sample taken for sequencing was PBMCs. CDR3 coding DNA: TGTGCCAGCGAAGGGGAGGCCTCCTATAATTCACCCCTCCACTTT. Its translation is CASEGEASYNSPLHF.